The clone carrying this T cell receptor beta chain appeared many times. Its antigen remains unidentified. Noted time point: newly diagnosed GD, antithyroid drugs for less than 3 months. After RNA was extracted from PBMCs, the TCR library was made from it. Library construction for TCR beta used iRepertoire HTBI primers and Arm-PCR of CDR3 regions. TCRdb fed the multiplex PCR reads into MiXCR, producing one record per CDR3 protein. The sample holds hundreds of thousands of distinct CDR3 sequences, 15% seen once. The data were obtained in a study of regulatory T cells in long-lasting Graves disease. Study-level results: Newly diagnosed disease favored TRBV20-1 and TRBJ2-1 over persistent disease.

Trimming left V 0 bases short and J 3 bases short, with 9 bases between. The germline gives CDR1 SGHNT, CDR2 YENEEA. This CDR3 comprises 15 residues. This same sample was also part of a study on T cells in Graves' hyperthyroidism and ophthalmopathy.

The specimen was peripheral blood mononuclear cells (PBMCs), collected at new diagnosis, from a patient treated with antithyroid drugs. The J gene is TRBJ2-1, the V gene TRBV11-3; TRBD1 is a possible D gene (5 bases). This clonotype was sampled from a woman aged 40 to 55 with Graves disease. CDR3 sequence: CASSLDAGHYNEQFF. DNA of the CDR3: TGTGCCAGCAGCTTAGATGCAGGGCACTACAATGAGCAGTTCTTC.